This passage covers 9 T cell receptor beta chains from one sample sequenced in a study of T cells in women clearing cervical HPV infection. Profiling relied on immunoSEQ multiplex PCR, and the TCRdb table lists in-frame clones only, not all of them. Its table records 40,000 to 45,000 clones. The sequenced sample was blood buffy coat. These TCRs come from a woman aged 18 to 69 with a cervical HPV16 infection that either progressed to CIN3+ or cleared (not recorded which).

Incomplete CDR3 DNA: TGTGCCAGTAGTATAAGCAGGGGTGGAAAA. Its translation: CASSISRGGK. From start to end, the CDR3 is CASSISRGGKLFF. The chain links TRBV19 to TRBJ1-4; maybe TRBD1 (6 bases). The read falls 3 residues short of the CDR3 end, and the missing part is taken from the germline J gene. Trimming removed 2 bases at V and 10 bases at J, with 11 bases between. In germline, CDR1 is LNHDA, CDR2 SQIVND (reference sequence). The CDR3 has 13 amino acids.

Worth noting for this clone: The missing CDR3 end, 3 residues past where the read stops, is filled in from the germline J gene. The gene calls are TRBV2 and TRBJ2-5; 12 bases are shared with TRBD2. Germline CDR1 and CDR2: SNHLY and FYNNEI. The CDR3 is 17 amino acids. After removal of 1 base from V and 5 bases from J, the junction contained 8 bases not matched to a gene. The DNA read from the CDR3 is TGTGCCAGCAGTGAAGGACTAGCGGGGGAAGTCTGGGAGACC. This codes for CASSEGLAGEVWET. The full CDR3 protein reads CASSEGLAGEVWETQYF.

CDR3 in amino acids: CASSPRIGVGQPQHF. The sequenced CDR3 bases are TGTGCCAGCAGTCCCCGGATAGGGGTTGGACAGCCC. The chain employs TRBV27 and TRBJ1-5; D perhaps matches TRBD1 (5 bases). Read coverage stops 3 residues before the CDR3 terminus; the germline J gene supplies the remainder. The CDR3 sequence is 15 residues long. CDR1 and CDR2 (germline): MNHEY, SMNVEV (reference sequence). V gave up 5 bases and J gave up 7 bases, with 18 bases separating them.

About this clone: The CDR3 is cut off 3 residues early in the read; its end comes from the germline J gene. This rearrangement joins TRBV7-9 to TRBJ2-3; TRBD1 matches 9 bases. The V gene's germline CDR1 is SEHNR and CDR2 FQNEAQ (reference sequence). CDR3 length equals 14 residues. The CDR3 DNA, read in part, is TGTGCCAGCAGCTTTAACAGGGGGCAAGAGACG. It codes for CASSFNRGQET. The full CDR3 protein reads CASSFNRGQETQYF.

Note on this clone: The read halts 3 residues ahead of the CDR3 end, with the missing end drawn from the germline J gene. This chain uses TRBV10-3 with TRBJ2-3; D possibly uses TRBD1 or TRBD2 (5 bases each). CDR1 ENHRY and CDR2 SYGVKD come from the germline V gene. V was pared by 9 bases and J by 2 bases, with 18 bases between. The length of the CDR3 is 15 residues. The DNA read from the CDR3 is TGTGCCATTAGAGAGGGGCAGGAGAACACAGATACG. Translating gives CAIREGQENTDT. The entire CDR3 protein is CAIREGQENTDTQYF.

Notes on this clone: The read terminates 3 residues before the CDR3 end, so the remaining end is supplied by the germline J gene. The chain employs TRBV11-2 and TRBJ1-5; D possibly corresponds to TRBD1 (6 bases). This CDR3 is 14 amino acids long. Trimming took off 5 bases at V and 7 bases at J, with 15 bases between the two ends. The germline CDR1 and CDR2 sequences are SGHAT and FQNNGV. CDR3 DNA (partial): TGTGCCAGCAGCGTAACAGGGCTCGGACAGCCC. Translating gives CASSVTGLGQP. The complete CDR3 sequence is CASSVTGLGQPQHF.

As concerns this clone: The read finishes 3 residues shy of the CDR3 end, and the germline J gene is used to complete it. The rearrangement uses TRBV18 and TRBJ1-2, with 8 bases matching TRBD1. CDR1 is KGHSH, CDR2 LQKENI, per germline. The CDR3 runs to 14 residues. The sequenced CDR3 bases are TGTGCCAGCTCAGGACAGGGTGCCAACTACGAC. Its translation: CASSGQGANYD. The whole CDR3 reads CASSGQGANYDYTF.

A word on this clone: The CDR3 end falls 3 residues outside the read, so it is completed with the germline J gene. The chain couples TRBV18 to TRBJ1-4; perhaps TRBD1 as D (5 bases). V lost 3 bases to trimming and J lost 7 bases, with 15 bases between them. The CDR3 totals 15 residues. The germline CDR1 and CDR2 sequences are KGHSH and LQKENI. CDR3 sequence: CASSPRDGGFEKLFF. The CDR3 DNA, read in part, is TGTGCCAGCTCACCCAGGGACGGGGGTTTTGAAAAA.

To note about this clone: The CDR3 goes on 3 residues after the read ends, and that part is filled in from the germline J gene. The chain combines TRBV20-1 with TRBJ2-6, with 7 bases aligning to TRBD2. The CDR3 spans 18 residues. Germline CDR1 is DFQATT and CDR2 is SNEGSKA (reference sequence). Trimming at V came to 0 bases and at J to 0 bases, leaving 8 bases not matched to a gene. The sequenced part of the CDR3 DNA is TGCAGTGCTAGAGAAGGGGAGGGGCGTAGCTCTGGGGCCAACGTC. Amino acid sequence: CSAREGEGRSSGANV. In full, the CDR3 reads CSAREGEGRSSGANVLTF.